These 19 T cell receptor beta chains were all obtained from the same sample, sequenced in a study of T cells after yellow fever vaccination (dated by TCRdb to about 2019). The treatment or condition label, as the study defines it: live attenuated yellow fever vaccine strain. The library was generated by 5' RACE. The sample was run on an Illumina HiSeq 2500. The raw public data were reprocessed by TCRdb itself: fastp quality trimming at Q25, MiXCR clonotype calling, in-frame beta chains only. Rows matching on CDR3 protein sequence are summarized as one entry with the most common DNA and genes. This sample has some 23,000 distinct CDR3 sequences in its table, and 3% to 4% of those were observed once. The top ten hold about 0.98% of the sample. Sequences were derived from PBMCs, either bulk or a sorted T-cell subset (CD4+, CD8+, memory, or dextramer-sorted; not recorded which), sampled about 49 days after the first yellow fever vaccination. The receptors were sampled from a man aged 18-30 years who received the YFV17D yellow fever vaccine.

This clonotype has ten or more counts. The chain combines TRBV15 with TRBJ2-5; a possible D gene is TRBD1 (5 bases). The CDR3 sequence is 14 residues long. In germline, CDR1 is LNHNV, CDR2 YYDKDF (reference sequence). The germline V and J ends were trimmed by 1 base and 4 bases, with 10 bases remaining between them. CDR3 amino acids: CATSRVRDGETQYF. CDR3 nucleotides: TGTGCCACCAGCAGAGTCAGGGATGGAGAGACCCAGTACTTC. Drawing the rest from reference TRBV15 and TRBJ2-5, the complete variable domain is DAMVIQNPRYQVTQFGKPVTLSCSQTLNHNVMYWYQQKSSQAPKLLFHYYDKDFNNEADTPDNFQSRRPNTSFCFLDIRSPGLGDTAMYLCATSRVRDGETQYFGPGTRLLVL.

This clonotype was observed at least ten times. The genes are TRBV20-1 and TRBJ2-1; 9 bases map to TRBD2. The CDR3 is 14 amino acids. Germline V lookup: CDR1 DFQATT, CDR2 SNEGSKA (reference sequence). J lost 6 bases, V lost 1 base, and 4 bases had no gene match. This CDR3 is CSARVAGGLNEQFF. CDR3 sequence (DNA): TGCAGTGCTAGAGTGGCGGGGGGGCTCAATGAGCAGTTCTTC.

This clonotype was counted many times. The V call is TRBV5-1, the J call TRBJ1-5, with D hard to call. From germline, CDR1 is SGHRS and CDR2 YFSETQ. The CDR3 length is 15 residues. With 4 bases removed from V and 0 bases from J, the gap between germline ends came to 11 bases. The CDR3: CASSVGEHSNQPQHF. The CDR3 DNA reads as TGCGCCAGCAGCGTCGGGGAGCATAGCAATCAGCCCCAGCATTTT.

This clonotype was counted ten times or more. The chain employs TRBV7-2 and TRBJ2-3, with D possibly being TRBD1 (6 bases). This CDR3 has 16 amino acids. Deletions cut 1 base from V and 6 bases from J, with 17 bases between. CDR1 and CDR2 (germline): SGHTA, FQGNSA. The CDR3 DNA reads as TGTGCCAGCAGCTTAGTTCTAGGCAGGGGATACGATACGCAGTATTTT. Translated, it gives CASSLVLGRGYDTQYF. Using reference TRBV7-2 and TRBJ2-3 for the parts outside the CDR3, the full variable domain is GAGVSQSPSNKVTEKGKDVELRCDPISGHTALYWYRQSLGQGLEFLIYFQGNSAPDKSGLPSDRFSAERTGGSVSTLTIQRTQQEDSAVYLCASSLVLGRGYDTQYFGPGTRLTVL.

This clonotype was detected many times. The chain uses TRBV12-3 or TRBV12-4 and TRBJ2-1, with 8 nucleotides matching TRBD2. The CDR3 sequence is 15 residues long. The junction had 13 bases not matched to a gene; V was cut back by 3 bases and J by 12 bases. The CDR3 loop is CASSFGGGSEEAQFF. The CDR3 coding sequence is TGTGCCAGCAGTTTCGGGGGGGGTTCGGAAGAGGCGCAGTTCTTC.

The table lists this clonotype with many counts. CDR3 amino acids: CASSPSGDEQYF. Here the CDR3 DNA reads TGTGCCAGCTCACCAAGCGGGGACGAGCAGTACTTC. The V call is TRBV18, the J call TRBJ2-7; 7 nucleotides align to TRBD2. With V trimmed by 2 bases and J by 5 bases, 0 bases remained unmatched. This CDR3 has 12 amino acids. CDR1 is KGHSH and CDR2 is LQKENI in the germline V gene. Full variable domain (rest looked up from reference TRBV18 and TRBJ2-7): NAGVMQNPRHLVRRRGQEARLRCSPMKGHSHVYWYRQLPEEGLKFMVYLQKENIIDESGMPKERFSAEFPKEGPSILRIQQVVRGDSAAYFCASSPSGDEQYFGPGTRLTVT.

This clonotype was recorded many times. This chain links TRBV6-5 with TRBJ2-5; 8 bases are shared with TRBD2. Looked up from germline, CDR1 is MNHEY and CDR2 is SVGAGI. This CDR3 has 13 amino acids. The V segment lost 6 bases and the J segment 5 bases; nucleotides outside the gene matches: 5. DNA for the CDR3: TGTGCCAGCAGGCCGGGGGGGCAGGAGACCCAGTACTTC. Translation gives CASRPGGQETQYF.

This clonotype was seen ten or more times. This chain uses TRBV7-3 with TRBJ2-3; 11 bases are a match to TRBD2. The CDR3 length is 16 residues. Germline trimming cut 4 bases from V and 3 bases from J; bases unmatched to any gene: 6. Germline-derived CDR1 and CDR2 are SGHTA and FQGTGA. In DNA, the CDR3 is TGTGCCAGCAGCTCCGACACTAGCGGGGGAACAGATACGCAGTATTTT. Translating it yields CASSSDTSGGTDTQYF.

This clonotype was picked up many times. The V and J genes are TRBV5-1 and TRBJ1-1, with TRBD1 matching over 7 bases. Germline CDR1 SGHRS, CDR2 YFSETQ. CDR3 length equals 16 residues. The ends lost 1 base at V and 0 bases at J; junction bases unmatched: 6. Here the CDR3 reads CASSLTSGGMNTEAFF. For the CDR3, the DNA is TGCGCCAGCAGCTTGACGTCAGGGGGAATGAACACTGAAGCTTTCTTT.

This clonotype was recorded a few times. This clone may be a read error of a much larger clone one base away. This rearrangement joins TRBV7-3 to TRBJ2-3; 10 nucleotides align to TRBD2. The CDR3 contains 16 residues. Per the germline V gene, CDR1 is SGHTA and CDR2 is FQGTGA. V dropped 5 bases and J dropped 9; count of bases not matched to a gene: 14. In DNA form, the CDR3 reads TGTGCCAGCAGCCCGAATGAGCGGGGGGGCGCCCGAACGCAGTATTTT. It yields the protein CASSPNERGGARTQYF.

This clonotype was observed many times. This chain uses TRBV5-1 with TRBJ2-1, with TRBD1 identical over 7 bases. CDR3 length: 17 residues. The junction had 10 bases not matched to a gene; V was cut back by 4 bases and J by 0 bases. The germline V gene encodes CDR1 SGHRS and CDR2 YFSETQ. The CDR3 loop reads CASSGGQVRVSYNEQFF. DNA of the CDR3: TGCGCCAGCAGCGGTGGACAGGTGAGGGTCTCCTACAATGAGCAGTTCTTC.

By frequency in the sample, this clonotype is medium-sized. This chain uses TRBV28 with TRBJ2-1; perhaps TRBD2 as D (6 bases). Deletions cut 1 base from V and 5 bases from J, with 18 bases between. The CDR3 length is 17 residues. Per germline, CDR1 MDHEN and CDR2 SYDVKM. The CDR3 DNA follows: TGTGCCAGCAGTTTATACCCACGCGGGGAAGTAGACAATGAGCAGTTCTTC. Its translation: CASSLYPRGEVDNEQFF.

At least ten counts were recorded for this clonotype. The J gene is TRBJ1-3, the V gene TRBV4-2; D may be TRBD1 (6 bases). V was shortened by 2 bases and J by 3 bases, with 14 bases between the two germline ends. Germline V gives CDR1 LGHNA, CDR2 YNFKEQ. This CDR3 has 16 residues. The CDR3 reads CASSQKTGSGGNTIYF. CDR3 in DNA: TGTGCCAGCAGCCAAAAAACAGGGTCCGGTGGAAACACCATATATTTT.

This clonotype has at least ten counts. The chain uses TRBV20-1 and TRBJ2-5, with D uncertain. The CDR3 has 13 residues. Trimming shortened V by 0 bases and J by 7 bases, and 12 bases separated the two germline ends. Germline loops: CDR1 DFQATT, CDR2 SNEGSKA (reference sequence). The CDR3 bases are TGCAGTGCTAGAGATCCTGGGGTTGGGACCCAGTACTTC. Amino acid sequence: CSARDPGVGTQYF.

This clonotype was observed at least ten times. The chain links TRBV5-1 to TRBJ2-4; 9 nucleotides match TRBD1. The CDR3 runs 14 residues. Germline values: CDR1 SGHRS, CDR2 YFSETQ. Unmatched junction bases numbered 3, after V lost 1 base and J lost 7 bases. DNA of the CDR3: TGCGCCAGCAGCTTGACAGGGGGCGCGAACATTCAGTACTTC. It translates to CASSLTGGANIQYF.

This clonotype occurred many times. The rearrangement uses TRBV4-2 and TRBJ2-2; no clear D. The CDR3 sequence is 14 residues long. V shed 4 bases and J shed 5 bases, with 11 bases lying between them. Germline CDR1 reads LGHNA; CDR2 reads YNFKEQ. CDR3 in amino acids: CASSPYRVTGELFF. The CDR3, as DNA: TGTGCCAGCAGCCCATATAGGGTAACCGGGGAGCTGTTTTTT.

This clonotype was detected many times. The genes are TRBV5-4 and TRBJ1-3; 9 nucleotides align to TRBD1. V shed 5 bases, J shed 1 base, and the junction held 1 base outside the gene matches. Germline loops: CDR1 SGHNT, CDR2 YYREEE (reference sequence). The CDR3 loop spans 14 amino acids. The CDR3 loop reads CASRTGGSGNTIYF. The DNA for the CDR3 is TGTGCCAGCAGGACAGGGGGATCTGGAAACACCATATATTTT. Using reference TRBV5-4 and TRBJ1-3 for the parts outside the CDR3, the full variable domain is ETGVTQSPTHLIKTRGQQVTLRCSSQSGHNTVSWYQQALGQGPQFIFQYYREEENGRGNFPPRFSGLQFPNYSSELNVNALELDDSALYLCASRTGGSGNTIYFGEGSWLTVV.

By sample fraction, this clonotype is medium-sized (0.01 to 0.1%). Here the CDR3 reads CASSYYRTTGELFF. The CDR3 DNA is TGTGCCAGCAGTTACTACAGGACCACCGGGGAGCTGTTTTTT. This chain connects TRBV7-2 to TRBJ2-2; perhaps TRBD1 as D (5 bases). Germline V gives CDR1 SGHTA, CDR2 FQGNSA. The CDR3 is made up of 14 amino acids. V shed 6 bases and J shed 4 bases, with 12 bases lying between them.

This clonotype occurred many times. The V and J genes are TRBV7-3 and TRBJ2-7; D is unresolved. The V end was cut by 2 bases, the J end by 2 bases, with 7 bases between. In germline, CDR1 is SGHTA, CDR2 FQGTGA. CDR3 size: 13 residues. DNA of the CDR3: TGTGCCAGCAGCTTAGGAACAACCTACGAGCAGTACTTC. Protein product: CASSLGTTYEQYF.